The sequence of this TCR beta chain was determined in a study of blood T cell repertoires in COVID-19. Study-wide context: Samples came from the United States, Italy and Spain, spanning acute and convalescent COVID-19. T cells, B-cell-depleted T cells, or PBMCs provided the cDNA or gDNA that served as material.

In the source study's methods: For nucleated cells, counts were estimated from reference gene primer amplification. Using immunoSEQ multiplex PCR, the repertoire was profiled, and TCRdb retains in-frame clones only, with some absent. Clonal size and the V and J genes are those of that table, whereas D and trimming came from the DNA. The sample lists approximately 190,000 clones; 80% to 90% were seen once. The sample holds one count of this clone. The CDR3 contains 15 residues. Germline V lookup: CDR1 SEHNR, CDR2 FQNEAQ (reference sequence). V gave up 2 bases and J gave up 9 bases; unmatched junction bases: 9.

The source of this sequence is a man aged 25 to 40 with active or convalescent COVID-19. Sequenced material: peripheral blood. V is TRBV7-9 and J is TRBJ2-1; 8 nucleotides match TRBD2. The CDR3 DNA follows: TGTGCCAGCAGCTTAACGCGGGGGGAGGTCGGTGAGCAGTTCTTC. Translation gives CASSLTRGEVGEQFF.